These 2 T cell receptor beta chains were all obtained from the same sample, sequenced in a study of OX40 agonist ivuxolimab in advanced cancers. Profiled with immunoSEQ multiplex PCR; TCRdb holds only in-frame clones, not every one. This table holds 45,000 to 65,000 clones, roughly 77% found once. Sequencing used CD4+ or CD8+ T cells sorted from blood, obtained in a trial of the OX40 agonist ivuxolimab. The receptors originated from an adult with an advanced solid tumor such as melanoma, head and neck, liver or kidney cancer.

The gene calls are TRBV10-3 and TRBJ2-3; no clear D. The CDR3 length is 13 residues. Trimming pared 4 bases from V and 1 base from J, leaving 6 bases between. Looked up from germline, CDR1 is ENHRY and CDR2 is SYGVKD. The CDR3 DNA follows: TGTGCCATCAGTGTGACGGGCACAGATACGCAGTATTTT. This translates into CAISVTGTDTQYF.

The chain combines TRBV6-1 with TRBJ1-6; tentatively, D is TRBD1 (6 bases). The CDR3 covers 15 residues. Germline V gene sequence: CDR1 MNHNS, CDR2 SASEGT. The V end lost 7 bases, the J end lost 6 bases, and 16 bases lay between the germline ends. The CDR3 reads CASTQGLGANSPLHF. CDR3 nucleotides: TGTGCCAGCACCCAAGGACTGGGGGCTAATTCACCCCTCCACTTT.